Shown below are 29 T cell receptor beta chains from a single sample sequenced in a study of blood T cells in healthy people across ages. A J-beta primer mix and a sample-barcoded 5' primer were used in a second PCR of roughly 6 to 12 cycles. MiXCR, applied by TCRdb to the 5' RACE reads, yields one record per CDR3 protein. The repertoire holds about 1.6 million distinct CDR3 sequences, with about 31% as singletons. Sequencing was performed on blood. These receptors all come from a young woman in good health.

This chain connects TRBV18 to TRBJ2-5, with D perhaps assigned TRBD1 or TRBD2 (6 bases each). The CDR3 loop spans 15 amino acids. V was pared by 3 bases and J by 5 bases, with 16 bases between. Germline V gene sequence: CDR1 KGHSH, CDR2 LQKENI. The DNA of the CDR3 is TGTGCCAGCTCACCGAGGGGGGTTCCCTTGGAGACCCAGTACTTC. Translation: CASSPRGVPLETQYF.

Comment on this clonotype: At one of its ends the junction is not consistent with the germline gene, which may arise from a read error. This chain links TRBV20-1 with TRBJ2-3, with D perhaps matching TRBD2 (5 bases). CDR1 is DFQATT, CDR2 SNEGSKA, per germline (reference sequence). CDR3 size: 14 residues. The chain's CDR3 is CSARAVLSTDTQYF. The CDR3 DNA reads as TGCAGTGCGAGAGCGGTTCTAAGCACAGATACGCAGTATTTT.

This clonotype was seen only a few times. The chain couples TRBV4-1 to TRBJ1-5, with 7 bases aligning to TRBD1. Per germline, CDR1 MGHRA and CDR2 YSYEKL. The CDR3 consists of 16 residues. J lost 1 base, V lost 3 bases, and 6 bases had no gene match. CDR3 bases: TGCGCCAGCAGCCATGACAGGGTGCGGAGCAATCAGCCCCAGCATTTT. It encodes CASSHDRVRSNQPQHF.

This clonotype has more than one count but fewer than ten. The rearrangement joins TRBV7-2 to TRBJ2-5; TRBD1 is a possible D gene (6 bases). CDR3 length: 15 residues. V was trimmed by 5 bases and J by 2 bases, leaving 15 bases between them. Germline V CDR1 and CDR2: SGHTA, FQGNSA. Here the CDR3 reads CASSPFQGPQETQYF. The CDR3 DNA is TGTGCCAGCAGCCCGTTCCAGGGGCCACAAGAGACCCAGTACTTC.

The sample holds many counts of this clonotype. This chain uses TRBV9 with TRBJ1-5, with D unresolved. The CDR3 contains 12 residues. Per germline, CDR1 SGDLS and CDR2 YYNGEE. V gave up 3 bases and J gave up 5 bases, with 6 bases separating them. CDR3 DNA sequence: TGTGCCAGCAGCGCAGGAGATCAGCCCCAGCATTTT. Amino acid sequence: CASSAGDQPQHF.

The chain joins TRBV5-1 to TRBJ1-1; no firm D call. From germline, CDR1 is SGHRS and CDR2 YFSETQ. V shed 0 bases and J shed 3 bases, with 18 bases lying between them. The CDR3 runs 17 residues. The CDR3 DNA sequence: TGCGCCAGCAGCTTGGGGGTAGGTTCTGTGTGGGACACTGAAGCTTTCTTT. As protein: CASSLGVGSVWDTEAFF.

J is TRBJ2-2 and V is TRBV5-1; TRBD2 aligns across 11 bases. J gave up 5 bases and V 0 bases, and 9 bases lay outside the gene matches. CDR3 length equals 18 residues. Germline CDR1 and CDR2: SGHRS and YFSETQ. The CDR3, as DNA: TGCGCCAGCAGCTTGGCCAAACCCCTAGCGGGAGGAACCGGGGAGCTGTTTTTT. This sequence encodes CASSLAKPLAGGTGELFF.

Comments on this clonotype: The germline gene is not matched at one end of the junction; a read error may be the cause. The rearrangement links TRBV5-1 to TRBJ2-3, with TRBD2 matching 8 bases. Germline assignment: CDR1 SGHRS and CDR2 YFSETQ. This CDR3 contains 18 residues. CDR3 DNA sequence: TGCGCCGGCAGCTTGGAGAGGGCTAGCGGGCGGTCCAGGTTGACGCAGTATTTT. The encoded protein is CAGSLERASGRSRLTQYF.

Only a few counts were recorded for this clonotype. CDR3 DNA: TGTGCCAGCTCACCCGGTTACGGGGCAACTAATGAAAAACTGTTTTTT. As protein: CASSPGYGATNEKLFF. The chain recombines TRBV18 with TRBJ1-4; D unresolved. Trimming cost V 3 bases and J 0 bases, with 11 bases left between them. The CDR3 has 16 residues. The germline V gene encodes CDR1 KGHSH and CDR2 LQKENI.

This clonotype was found a few times. J is TRBJ2-3 and V is TRBV4-1; TRBD2 agrees at 8 bases. V shed 2 bases and J 5 bases; nucleotides not matched to a gene: 6. Germline CDR1 is MGHRA and CDR2 is YSYEKL. The CDR3 has 15 residues. CDR3 nucleotide sequence: TGCGCCAGCAGCCAATTTCGGGGGGGCCGAGATACGCAGTATTTT. Translation: CASSQFRGGRDTQYF.

The J gene is TRBJ2-4, the V gene TRBV6-1; TRBD2 aligns across 12 bases. From germline, CDR1 is MNHNS and CDR2 SASEGT. V shed 6 bases, J shed 0 bases, and the junction held 9 bases outside the gene matches. The CDR3 is made up of 18 amino acids. DNA for the CDR3: TGTGCCAGCAGAACCGGGACTAGCGGGCACCTAGCCAAAAACATTCAGTACTTC. It translates to CASRTGTSGHLAKNIQYF.

Written as DNA, the CDR3 is TGTGCCAGCAGCCCCCTTTCAGCGGGGGGATACAATGAGCAGTTCTTC. As protein: CASSPLSAGGYNEQFF. This chain links TRBV12-3 or TRBV12-4 with TRBJ2-1; 9 bases map to TRBD2. This CDR3 has 16 amino acids. V dropped 6 bases and J dropped 4; count of bases not matched to a gene: 10.

The chain carries TRBV20-1 and TRBJ1-1; a possible D gene is TRBD1 (5 bases). This CDR3 is built from 14 residues. The V end was cut by 4 bases, the J end by 0 bases, with 12 bases between. Germline V lookup: CDR1 DFQATT, CDR2 SNEGSKA (reference sequence). The CDR3 loop reads CSAKYGTVNTEAFF. The CDR3 bases are TGCAGTGCTAAATACGGGACGGTGAACACTGAAGCTTTCTTT.

The chain employs TRBV20-1 and TRBJ1-1; perhaps TRBD1 as D (6 bases). V was pared by 6 bases and J by 1 base, with 18 bases between. This CDR3 contains 15 residues. Germline values: CDR1 DFQATT, CDR2 SNEGSKA (reference sequence). CDR3 sequence reads: CSADGTLKGNTEAFF. The CDR3, as DNA: TGCAGTGCGGACGGGACACTAAAAGGGAACACTGAAGCTTTCTTT.

This clonotype was counted only a few times. The chain combines TRBV9 with TRBJ2-1; 10 bases match TRBD1. CDR3 length equals 14 residues. V was clipped by 4 bases and J by 9 bases; unmatched bases: 7. Germline CDR1 SGDLS, CDR2 YYNGEE. For the CDR3, the DNA is TGTGCCAGCAGCCTACCGGGACAGGGGTTTGAGCAGTTCTTC. It yields the protein CASSLPGQGFEQFF.

This CDR3 reads CASSQVSAGVNTGELFF. The CDR3 coding sequence is TGCGCCAGCAGCCAAGTCTCCGCGGGAGTGAACACCGGGGAGCTGTTTTTT. V is TRBV4-1 and J is TRBJ2-2; TRBD2 matches 7 bases. The V segment lost 1 base and the J segment 1 base; nucleotides outside the gene matches: 6. The V gene's germline CDR1 is MGHRA and CDR2 YSYEKL. The CDR3 sequence is 17 residues long.

This clonotype has a handful of counts. The rearrangement uses TRBV15 and TRBJ2-5; 8 bases line up with TRBD1. The last part of the DNA fits TRBJ2-7 better; the J call may be wrong. This CDR3 contains 14 residues. Germline CDR1 and CDR2: LNHNV and YYDKDF (reference sequence). CDR3 in DNA: TGTGCCACCAGCAGCCGGGACAGGTGGTACGAGCAGTACTTC. Protein: CATSSRDRWYEQYF.

Comment on this clonotype: A read error may account for a junction end that differs from germline. This chain joins TRBV5-1 and TRBJ2-7; 7 bases agree with TRBD2. Germline loops: CDR1 SGHRS, CDR2 YFSETQ. CDR3 length equals 16 residues. The CDR3 sequence is CASSRRAGRETDEQCF. DNA of the CDR3: TGCGCCAGCAGCCGCAGGGCGGGGCGGGAGACTGACGAGCAGTGCTTC.

This clonotype has more than one count but fewer than ten. The chain links TRBV20-1 to TRBJ2-1; TRBD2 agrees at 7 bases. Germline V CDR1 and CDR2: DFQATT, SNEGSKA (reference sequence). V lost 3 bases, J lost 7 bases, and 9 bases stayed unmatched. This CDR3 spans 14 amino acids. The CDR3 coding sequence is TGCAGTGCTAGGACCGGGACTAAGATAAATGAGCAGTTCTTC. Its translation: CSARTGTKINEQFF.

This clonotype was counted between two and nine times. The rearrangement links TRBV5-1 to TRBJ1-4; D may be TRBD1 (5 bases). Deletions cut 1 base from V and 4 bases from J, with 11 bases between. The CDR3 extends over 15 amino acids. Germline CDR1 and CDR2: SGHRS and YFSETQ. The chain's CDR3 is CASSLTGTDNEKLFF. Written as DNA, the CDR3 is TGCGCCAGCAGCTTGACCGGGACTGATAATGAAAAACTGTTTTTT.

This sequence joins TRBV20-1 and TRBJ1-2, with D unresolved. CDR3 length: 12 amino acids. Trimming removed 3 bases from V and 6 bases from J, with 11 bases in between. The germline gives CDR1 DFQATT, CDR2 SNEGSKA (reference sequence). CDR3 in DNA: TGCAGTGCTAGCCCCGGTCCGGATGGCTACACCTTC. It codes for CSASPGPDGYTF.

This clonotype was counted between two and nine times. This rearrangement joins TRBV7-8 to TRBJ2-1; D is ambiguous. CDR3 length: 14 residues. Germline assignment: CDR1 SGHVS and CDR2 FQNEAQ. Trimming removed 0 bases from V and 5 bases from J, with 8 bases in between. Here the CDR3 reads CASSLAFQDNEQFF. The CDR3 DNA reads TGTGCCAGCAGCTTAGCGTTTCAGGACAATGAGCAGTTCTTC.

This clonotype was detected a few times. The chain carries TRBV6-2 or TRBV6-3 and TRBJ2-7, with 7 nucleotides matching TRBD2. The germline CDR1 and CDR2 sequences are MNHEY and SVGEGT. Trimming removed 2 bases from V and 3 bases from J; junction bases left unmatched: 4. The CDR3 is 14 amino acids. The CDR3 sequence is CASSYDGGGYEQYF. CDR3 in DNA: TGTGCCAGCAGTTACGATGGGGGGGGCTACGAGCAGTACTTC.

This clonotype appeared a few times. This chain joins TRBV7-3 and TRBJ2-1, with 10 bases matching TRBD2. V gave up 5 bases and J gave up 7 bases; unmatched junction bases: 11. This CDR3 has 16 residues. CDR1 is SGHTA and CDR2 is FQGTGA in the germline V gene. CDR3 DNA sequence: TGTGCCAGCAGCCCACGGAGCGGGAGGGCCTTGAATGAGCAGTTCTTC. Translated, it gives CASSPRSGRALNEQFF.

In the case of this clonotype: A much larger clonotype is one base distant, so this may be a read error. This chain links TRBV20-1 with TRBJ2-3; TRBD2 is a possible D gene (6 bases). Trimming removed 3 bases at V and 4 bases at J, with 23 bases between. The CDR3 spans 17 residues. The germline gives CDR1 DFQATT, CDR2 SNEGSKA (reference sequence). Here the CDR3 DNA reads TGCAGTGCTAGTGCGGAAAGACTGGGAGGAGCAGCAGATACGCAGTATTTT. It specifies CSASAERLGGAADTQYF.

This clonotype was picked up many times. The J gene is TRBJ2-5, the V gene TRBV20-1, with D unresolved. The CDR3 covers 15 residues. CDR1 DFQATT and CDR2 SNEGSKA come from the germline V gene (reference sequence). Trimming removed 0 bases at V and 9 bases at J, with 20 bases between. The CDR3 spells CSARDLRAQIRAQYF. CDR3 bases: TGCAGTGCTAGAGACCTAAGGGCCCAGATTAGGGCCCAGTACTTC.

This clonotype turned up a few times. The gene calls are TRBV12-3 or TRBV12-4 and TRBJ2-1, with 10 bases lining up with TRBD2. Germline trimming cut 5 bases from V and 7 bases from J; bases unmatched to any gene: 8. The CDR3 loop spans 15 amino acids. The CDR3 nucleotides read TGTGCCAGCAGTCCGGGACTAGCGCTCTGGAATGAGCAGTTCTTC. This gives the protein CASSPGLALWNEQFF.

The rearrangement uses TRBV27 and TRBJ1-2; 7 nucleotides align to TRBD1. The CDR3 length is 15 residues. The V and J ends lost 6 bases and 6 bases, in that order; junction bases with no gene match: 13. Germline assignment: CDR1 MNHEY and CDR2 SMNVEV (reference sequence). DNA of the CDR3: TGTGCCAGCAGCAGACAGGGACCAGGCATTGATGGCTACACCTTC. This codes for CASSRQGPGIDGYTF.

On this clonotype itself: A much larger clone lies a single base off, so this may be a read error. This chain uses TRBV7-7 with TRBJ2-7, with 8 bases identical to TRBD2. J was trimmed by 6 bases and V by 5 bases; bases with no gene match: 6. Germline values: CDR1 SSHAT, CDR2 FNYEAQ (reference sequence). CDR3 length equals 13 residues. CDR3 nucleotides: TGTGCCAGCAGCAATAGCGGGGACTGCGAGCAGTACTTC. Translated, it gives CASSNSGDCEQYF.